The entry below describes one T cell receptor beta chain. Antigen unknown. The data are from a study of shared clonotypes between healthy human individuals. Study-wide points: The study found about 4.6% of naive CD4 clonotypes shared across several donors. Sequencing depth was predicted to influence how clonotypes are shared among donors.

The assay was immunoSEQ multiplex PCR, and TCRdb's table has in-frame clones only and misses some. The sample holds 2,500,000 or so clones; 85% to 95% are singletons and the top ten take approximately 0.4%. The sample consisted of naive CD4+ T cells from PBMCs. Subset: CD45RA+ positively selected. The sequence derives from a man aged 18 to 35 in good health. Some clones in this sample may be carry-over from other donors' samples.

The CDR3 reads CASSSSLGGLGEKLFF. CDR3 in DNA: TGTGCCAGCAGTTCGTCACTGGGCGGGCTAGGGGAAAAACTGTTTTTT. The chain uses TRBV6-5 and TRBJ1-4; no firm D call. The CDR3 covers 16 residues. Per the germline V gene, CDR1 is MNHEY and CDR2 is SVGAGI. Deletions cut 4 bases from V and 8 bases from J, with 20 bases between.